The clone carrying this T cell receptor (beta chain) was seen a handful of times. Its target is unknown. The data stem from a study of response to subunit inactivated influenza vaccine. The study's findings and limits: With each seasonal influenza vaccination, the authors suggested, few new T cells are recruited.

V was trimmed by 4 bases and J by 14 bases, leaving 9 bases between them. Germline-derived CDR1 and CDR2 are MGHDK and SYGVNS. The CDR3 is made up of 11 amino acids. TCRdb itself ran the RT-PCR reads through MiXCR, one entry per CDR3 protein. Among 450,000 to 600,000 distinct CDR3 sequences listed, approximately 7.7% were seen once. The chain couples TRBV25-1 to TRBJ2-6; D is unresolved. The sequence derives from a man between 50 and 69 years old who received an inactivated influenza vaccine. The material was PBMCs from blood, obtained about 24 months after vaccination. CDR3 nucleotides: TGTGCCAGCAGTGGCAGATTCCTCCTGACTTTC. This sequence encodes CASSGRFLLTF.